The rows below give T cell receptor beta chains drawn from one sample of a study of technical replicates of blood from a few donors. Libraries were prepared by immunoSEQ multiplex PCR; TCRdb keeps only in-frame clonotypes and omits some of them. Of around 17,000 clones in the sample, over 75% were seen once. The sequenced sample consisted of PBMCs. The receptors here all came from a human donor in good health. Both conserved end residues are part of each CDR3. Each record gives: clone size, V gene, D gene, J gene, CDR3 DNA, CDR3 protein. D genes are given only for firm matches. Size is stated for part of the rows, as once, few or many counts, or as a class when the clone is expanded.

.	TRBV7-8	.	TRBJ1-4	TGTGCCAGCAGCTTAGCCAGGGCAGGGGTTGAAAAACTGTTTTTT	CASSLARAGVEKLFF
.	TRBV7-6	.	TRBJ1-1	TGTGCCAGCAGCTTAGCGGGCCTAAACACTGAAGCTTTCTTT	CASSLAGLNTEAFF
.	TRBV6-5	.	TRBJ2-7	TGTGCCAGCAGTTATAGTCAGGGTGGTTACGAGCAGTACTTC	CASSYSQGGYEQYF
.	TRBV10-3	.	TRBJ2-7	TGTGCCATCAGTGAAATCGGTCAACACGAGCAGTACTTC	CAISEIGQHEQYF
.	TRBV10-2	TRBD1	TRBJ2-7	TGCGCCAGCAGAGAACCGGGACAGGGGTACTACGAGCAGTACTTC	CASREPGQGYYEQYF
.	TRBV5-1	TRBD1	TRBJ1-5	TGCGCCAGCACCCCGACAGGGGTAGGCAATCAGCCCCAGCATTTT	CASTPTGVGNQPQHF
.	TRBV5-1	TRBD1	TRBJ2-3	TGCGCCAGCAGCCCGGGACAGGGGGCCTCCACAGATACGCAGTATTTT	CASSPGQGASTDTQYF
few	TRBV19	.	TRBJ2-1	TGTGCCAGTAGGATCCCGGGGAGTTTCAATGAGCAGTTCTTC	CASRIPGSFNEQFF
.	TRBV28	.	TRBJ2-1	TGTGCCAGCAGGGGGGGGACACTAAAGAGGTCCTACAATGAGCAGTTCTTC	CASRGGTLKRSYNEQFF
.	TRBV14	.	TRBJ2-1	TGTGCCAGCAGCCAAGGATGGGGGCCGTCCTACAATGAGCAGTTCTTC	CASSQGWGPSYNEQFF
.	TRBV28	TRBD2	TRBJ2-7	TGTGCCAGCAGTTTACTGGGGAGGGAGGGGCAGTACTTC	CASSLLGREGQYF
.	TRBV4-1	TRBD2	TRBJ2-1	TGCGCCAGCAAGCTCATTGAGCCGGGACTAGCGGGAGGAGGTGCCTACAATGAGCAGTTCTTC	CASKLIEPGLAGGGAYNEQFF
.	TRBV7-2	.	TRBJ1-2	TGTGCCAGCAGGGAAGGAGCCATTAACTATGGCTACACCTTC	CASREGAINYGYTF
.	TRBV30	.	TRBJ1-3	TGTGCATTCGGGCGGGGGAACTCTGGAAACACCATATATTTT	CAFGRGNSGNTIYF
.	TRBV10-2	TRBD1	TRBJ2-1	TGCGCCAGCGCAGGGGGCCCCTACAATGAGCAGTTCTTC	CASAGGPYNEQFF
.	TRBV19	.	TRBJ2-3	TGTGCCAGTAGTATTCTTACGGGAACTGGGTCGGATACGCAGTATTTT	CASSILTGTGSDTQYF
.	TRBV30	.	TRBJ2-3	TGTGCCTGGAGTGTCCGGAGGTTAGATACGCAGTATTTT	CAWSVRRLDTQYF
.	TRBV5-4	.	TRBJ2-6	TGTGCCAGCAGCTTTAGCAGCTCTGGGGCCAACGTCCTGACTTTC	CASSFSSSGANVLTF
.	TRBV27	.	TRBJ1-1	TGTGCCAGCAGTAAATGGGGCGGAATGAACACTGAAGCTTTCTTT	CASSKWGGMNTEAFF
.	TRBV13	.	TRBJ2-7	TGTGCCAGCAGCCCAGGGACGGGAGAGTACGAGCAGTACTTC	CASSPGTGEYEQYF
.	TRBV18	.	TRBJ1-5	TGTGCCAGCTCACCAGGCAGGTCGAGCAATCAGCCCCAGCATTTT	CASSPGRSSNQPQHF
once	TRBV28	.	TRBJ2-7	TGTGCCAGCAGTTTCGTCGGGGTCCTGGAGGGGGAGCAGTACTTC	CASSFVGVLEGEQYF
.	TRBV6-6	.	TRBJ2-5	TGTGCCAGCAGCCCTCGAGAGACCCAGTACTTC	CASSPRETQYF
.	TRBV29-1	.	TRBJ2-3	TGCAGCGCCACCGGGACTTCAAGCACAGATACGCAGTATTTT	CSATGTSSTDTQYF
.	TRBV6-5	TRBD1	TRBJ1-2	TGTGCCAGCAGTTACTCTAGACAGGGGGGCTATGGCTACACCTTC	CASSYSRQGGYGYTF
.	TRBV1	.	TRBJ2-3	TGCACCAGCAGCGCCCCACTAGCGGCAGATACGCAGTATTTT	CTSSAPLAADTQYF
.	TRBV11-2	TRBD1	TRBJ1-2	TGTGCCAGTAGCGTTGGGGACAGGGGGCGTGGTGGCTACACCTTC	CASSVGDRGRGGYTF
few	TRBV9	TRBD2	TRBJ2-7	TGTGCCAGCAGCGTAGATGGTAGCGGGACCTACGAGCAGTACTTC	CASSVDGSGTYEQYF
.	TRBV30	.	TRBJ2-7	TGTGCCTGGAGTGTACGGGTAGGGGTCTGGGAACCGTACTTC	CAWSVRVGVWEPYF
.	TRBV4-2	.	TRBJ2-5	TGTGCCAGCAGCCAAGAAGGGCGGACTGGGGAGACCCAGTACTTC	CASSQEGRTGETQYF
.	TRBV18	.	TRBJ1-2	TGTGCCAGCTCACGAGCCGGGACAGGCTACACCTTC	CASSRAGTGYTF
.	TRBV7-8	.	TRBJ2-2	TGTGCCAGCAGCTCTGTGGGGGGTACGAACACCGGGGAGCTGTTTTTT	CASSSVGGTNTGELFF
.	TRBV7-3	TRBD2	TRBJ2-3	TGTGCCAGCAGCTTCTCGGGACTAGACACAGATACGCAGTATTTT	CASSFSGLDTDTQYF
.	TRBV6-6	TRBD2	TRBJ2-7	TGTGCCAGCAGCCAGGGACTAGGTGCCACCTACGAGCAGTACTTC	CASSQGLGATYEQYF
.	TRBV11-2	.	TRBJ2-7	TGTGCCAGCAGCTTAGAACCGGGTTGGAGCTCCTACGAGCAGTACTTC	CASSLEPGWSSYEQYF
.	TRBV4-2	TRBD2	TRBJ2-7	TGTGCCAGCAGCCAGGTCGGGACTAATTCCTACGAGCAGTACTTC	CASSQVGTNSYEQYF
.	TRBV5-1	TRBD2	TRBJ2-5	TGCGCCAGCAGCCGACAAGCGGGGGGCAGGACCCAGTACTTC	CASSRQAGGRTQYF
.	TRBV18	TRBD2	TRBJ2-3	TGTGCCAGCTCATCCTTCAATTCCCCTAGCGGGAGAGCAGATACGCAGTATTTT	CASSSFNSPSGRADTQYF
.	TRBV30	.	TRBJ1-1	TGTGCCTGGAGTGTAGTCCCCCGGGGCACTGAAGCTTTCTTT	CAWSVVPRGTEAFF
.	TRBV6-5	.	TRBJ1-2	TGTGCCAGCAGTGCAGGGTCGGGCTACACCTTC	CASSAGSGYTF
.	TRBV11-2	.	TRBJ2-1	TGTGCCAGCAGATTTCCGGGTCGACGCCTTGACAATGAGCAGTTCTTC	CASRFPGRRLDNEQFF
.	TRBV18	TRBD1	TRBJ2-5	TGTGCCAGCTCCCCCCGGGACAGGGGTGGAGAGACCCAGTACTTC	CASSPRDRGGETQYF
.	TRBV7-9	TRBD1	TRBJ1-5	TGTGCCAGCAGCCCATTGTGGACAGGGACCAATCAGCCCCAGCATTTT	CASSPLWTGTNQPQHF
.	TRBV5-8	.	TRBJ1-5	TGTGCCAGCAGCTTGGAAGTGGCAGGGGAGCAGCCCCAGCATTTT	CASSLEVAGEQPQHF
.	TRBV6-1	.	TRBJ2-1	TGTGCCAGCAGTGACGGTCGGAGGAGGGACAATGAGCAGTTCTTC	CASSDGRRRDNEQFF
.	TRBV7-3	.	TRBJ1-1	TGTGCCAGCAGCTCGAGAGGGGGGGCGAACACTGAAGCTTTCTTT	CASSSRGGANTEAFF
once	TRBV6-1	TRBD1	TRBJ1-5	TGTGCCAGCAGTGAAACCAGGGGGGACAGTCAGCCCCAGCATTTT	CASSETRGDSQPQHF
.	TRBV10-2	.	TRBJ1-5	TGCGCCACCCGACTTAGCAGCAATCAGCCCCAGCATTTT	CATRLSSNQPQHF
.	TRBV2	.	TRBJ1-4	TGTGCCAGCAGTGGTGGGAGTTGGAGTGAAAAACTGTTTTTT	CASSGGSWSEKLFF
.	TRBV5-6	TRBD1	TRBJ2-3	TGTGCCAGCAGCAGGCGGACAGGGTGGAGCACAGATACGCAGTATTTT	CASSRRTGWSTDTQYF
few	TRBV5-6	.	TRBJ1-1	TGTGCCAGCAGCTCTTATACTGAAGCTTTCTTT	CASSSYTEAFF
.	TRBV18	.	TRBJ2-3	TGTGCCAGCTCACCCCCAAAGGGGAGCACAGATACGCAGTATTTT	CASSPPKGSTDTQYF
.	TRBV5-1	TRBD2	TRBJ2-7	TGCGCCAGCAGCGCCGGGACTAGCGGGAGTGCCTACGAGCAGTACTTC	CASSAGTSGSAYEQYF
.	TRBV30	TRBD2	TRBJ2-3	TGTGCCTGGAGTGTACGCGGTGTCGGGAGGGCCGTAGATACGCAGTATTTT	CAWSVRGVGRAVDTQYF
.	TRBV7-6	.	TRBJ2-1	TGTGCCAGCACCCCCGATTCCGCGGGCTATGAGCAGTTCTTC	CASTPDSAGYEQFF
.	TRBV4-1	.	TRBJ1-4	TGCGCCAGCAGCCATCTCAGGACGGCGGGCGATGAAAAACTGTTTTTT	CASSHLRTAGDEKLFF
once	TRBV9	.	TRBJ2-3	TGTGCCAGCAGCGTTGCATCCTCTAGCGCAGATACGCAGTATTTT	CASSVASSSADTQYF